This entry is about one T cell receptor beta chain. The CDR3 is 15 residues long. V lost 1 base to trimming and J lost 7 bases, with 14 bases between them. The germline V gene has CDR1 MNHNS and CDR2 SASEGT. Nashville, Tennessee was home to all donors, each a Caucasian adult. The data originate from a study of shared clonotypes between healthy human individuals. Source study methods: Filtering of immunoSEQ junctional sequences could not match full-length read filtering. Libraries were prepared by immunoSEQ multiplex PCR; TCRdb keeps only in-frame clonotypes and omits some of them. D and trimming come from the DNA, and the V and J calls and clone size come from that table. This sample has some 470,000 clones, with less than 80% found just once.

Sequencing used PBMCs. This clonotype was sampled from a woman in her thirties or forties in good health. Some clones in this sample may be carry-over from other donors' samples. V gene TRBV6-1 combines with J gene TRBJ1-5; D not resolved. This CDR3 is CASSEVRAIGQPQHF. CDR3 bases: TGTGCCAGCAGTGAAGTTCGGGCGATCGGGCAGCCCCAGCATTTT.